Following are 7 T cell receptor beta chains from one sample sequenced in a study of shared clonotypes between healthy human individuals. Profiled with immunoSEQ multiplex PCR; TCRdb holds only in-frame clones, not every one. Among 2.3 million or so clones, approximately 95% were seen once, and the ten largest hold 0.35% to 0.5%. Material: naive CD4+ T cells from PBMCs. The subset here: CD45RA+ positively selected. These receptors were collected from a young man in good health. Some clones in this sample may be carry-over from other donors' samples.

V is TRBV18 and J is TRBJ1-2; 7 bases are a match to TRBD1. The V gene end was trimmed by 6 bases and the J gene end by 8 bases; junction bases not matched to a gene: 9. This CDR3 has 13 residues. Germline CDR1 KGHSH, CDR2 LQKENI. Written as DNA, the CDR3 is TGTGCCAGCTCCTTTGACAGGGAAGAAGGCTACACCTTC. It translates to CASSFDREEGYTF.

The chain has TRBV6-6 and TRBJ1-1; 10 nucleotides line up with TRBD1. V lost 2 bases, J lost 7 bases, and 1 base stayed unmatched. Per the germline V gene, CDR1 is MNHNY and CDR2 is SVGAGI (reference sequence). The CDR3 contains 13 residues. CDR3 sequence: CASSYGQGVEAFF. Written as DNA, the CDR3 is TGTGCCAGCAGTTACGGACAGGGGGTTGAAGCTTTCTTT.

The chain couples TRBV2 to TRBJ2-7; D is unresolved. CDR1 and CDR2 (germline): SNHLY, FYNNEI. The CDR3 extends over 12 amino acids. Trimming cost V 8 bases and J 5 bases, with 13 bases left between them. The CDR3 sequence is CASALTRNEQYF. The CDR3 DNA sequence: TGTGCCAGCGCCCTGACCCGGAACGAGCAGTACTTC.

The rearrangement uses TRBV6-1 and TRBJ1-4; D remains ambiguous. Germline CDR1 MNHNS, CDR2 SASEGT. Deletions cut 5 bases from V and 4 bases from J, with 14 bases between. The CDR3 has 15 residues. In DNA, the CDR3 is TGTGCCAGCAGTTTGCTTCTGGGGAGTAATGAAAAACTGTTTTTT. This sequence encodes CASSLLLGSNEKLFF.

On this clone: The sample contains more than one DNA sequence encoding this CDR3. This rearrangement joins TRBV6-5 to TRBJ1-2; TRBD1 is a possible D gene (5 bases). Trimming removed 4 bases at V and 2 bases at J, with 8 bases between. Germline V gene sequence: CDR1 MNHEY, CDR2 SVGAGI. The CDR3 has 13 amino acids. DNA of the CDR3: TGTGCCAGCAGTTCCAGGGAGAACTATGGCTACACCTTC. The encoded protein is CASSSRENYGYTF.

Here the CDR3 reads CASSFIIGEAGELFF. The CDR3, as DNA: TGTGCCAGCAGCTTCATAATCGGAGAGGCCGGGGAGCTGTTTTTT. This chain joins TRBV5-5 and TRBJ2-2; D is unclear. Germline V lookup: CDR1 SGHKS, CDR2 YYEKEE (reference sequence). This CDR3 is 15 amino acids long. V was trimmed by 2 bases and J by 6 bases, leaving 14 bases between them.

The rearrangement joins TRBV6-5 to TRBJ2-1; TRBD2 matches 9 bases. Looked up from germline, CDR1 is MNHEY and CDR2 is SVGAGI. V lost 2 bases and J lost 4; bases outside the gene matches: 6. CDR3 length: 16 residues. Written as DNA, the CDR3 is TGTGCCAGCAGTTACAATAGCGGGGGATCTTACAATGAGCAGTTCTTC. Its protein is CASSYNSGGSYNEQFF.